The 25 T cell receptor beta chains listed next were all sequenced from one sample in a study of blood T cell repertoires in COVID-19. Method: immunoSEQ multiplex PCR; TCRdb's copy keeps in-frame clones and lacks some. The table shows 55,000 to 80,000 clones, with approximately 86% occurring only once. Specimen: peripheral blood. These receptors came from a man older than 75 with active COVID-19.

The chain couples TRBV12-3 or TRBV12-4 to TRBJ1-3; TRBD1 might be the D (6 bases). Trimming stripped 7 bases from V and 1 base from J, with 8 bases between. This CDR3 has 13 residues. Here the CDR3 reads CASTRGSGNTIYF. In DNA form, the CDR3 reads TGTGCCAGCACTAGGGGGTCTGGAAACACCATATATTTT.

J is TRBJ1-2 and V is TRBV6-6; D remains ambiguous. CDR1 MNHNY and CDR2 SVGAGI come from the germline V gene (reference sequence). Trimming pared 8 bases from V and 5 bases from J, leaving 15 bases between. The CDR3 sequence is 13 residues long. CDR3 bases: TGTGCCAGCCGGAACCCTACAGAGTATGGCTACACCTTC. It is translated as CASRNPTEYGYTF.

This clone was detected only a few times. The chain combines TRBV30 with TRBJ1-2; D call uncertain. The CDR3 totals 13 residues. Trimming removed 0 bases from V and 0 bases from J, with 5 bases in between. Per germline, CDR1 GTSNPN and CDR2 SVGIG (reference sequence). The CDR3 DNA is TGTGCCTGGAGTGTCAAAACTAACTATGGCTACACCTTC. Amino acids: CAWSVKTNYGYTF.

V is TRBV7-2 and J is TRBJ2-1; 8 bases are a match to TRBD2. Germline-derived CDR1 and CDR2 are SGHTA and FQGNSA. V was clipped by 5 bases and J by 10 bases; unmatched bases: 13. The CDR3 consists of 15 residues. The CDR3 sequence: CASSPSGGRGDEQFF. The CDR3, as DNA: TGTGCCAGCAGCCCCTCGGGAGGGCGAGGGGACGAGCAGTTCTTC.

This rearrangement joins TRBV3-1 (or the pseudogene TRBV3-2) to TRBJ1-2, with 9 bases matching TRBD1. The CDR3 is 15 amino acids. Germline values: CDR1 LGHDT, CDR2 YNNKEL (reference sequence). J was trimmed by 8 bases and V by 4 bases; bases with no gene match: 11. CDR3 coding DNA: TGTGCCAGCAGCCCTACGACAGGGGGGATGACGGGCTACACCTTC. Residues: CASSPTTGGMTGYTF.

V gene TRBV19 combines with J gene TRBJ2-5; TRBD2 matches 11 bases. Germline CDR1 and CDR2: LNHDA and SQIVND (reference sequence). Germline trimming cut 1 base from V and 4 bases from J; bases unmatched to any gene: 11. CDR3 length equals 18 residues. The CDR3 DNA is TGTGCCAGTAGTATAGGGCGCCCGGGACTAGCGGTGCGAGAGACCCAGTACTTC. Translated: CASSIGRPGLAVRETQYF.

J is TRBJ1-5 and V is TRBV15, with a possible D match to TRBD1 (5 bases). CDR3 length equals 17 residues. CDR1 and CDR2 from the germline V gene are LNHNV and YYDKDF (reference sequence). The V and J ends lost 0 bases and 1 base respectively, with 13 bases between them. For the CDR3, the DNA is TGTGCCACCAGCAGAGAAAGTGCGGGGGTAAGCAATCAGCCCCAGCATTTT. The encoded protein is CATSRESAGVSNQPQHF.

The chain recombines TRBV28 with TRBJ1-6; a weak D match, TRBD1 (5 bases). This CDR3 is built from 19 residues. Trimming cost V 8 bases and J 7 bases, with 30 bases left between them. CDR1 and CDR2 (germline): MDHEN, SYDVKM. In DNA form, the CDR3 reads TGTGCCAGCGATATTAAGGGGCAATCAGCCGCGTACGTAAATTCACCCCTCCACTTT. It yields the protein CASDIKGQSAAYVNSPLHF.

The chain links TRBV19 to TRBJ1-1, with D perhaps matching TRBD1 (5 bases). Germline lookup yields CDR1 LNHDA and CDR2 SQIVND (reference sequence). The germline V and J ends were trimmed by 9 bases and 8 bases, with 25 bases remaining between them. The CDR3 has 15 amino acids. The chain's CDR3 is CASHKNSQGTSEAFF. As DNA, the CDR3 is TGTGCCAGCCACAAAAATTCGCAGGGAACCTCCGAAGCTTTCTTT.

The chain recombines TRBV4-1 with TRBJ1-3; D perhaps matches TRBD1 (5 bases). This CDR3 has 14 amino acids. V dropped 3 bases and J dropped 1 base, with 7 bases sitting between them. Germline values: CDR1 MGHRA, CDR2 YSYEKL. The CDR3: CASSQAGSGNTIYF. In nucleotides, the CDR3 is TGCGCCAGCAGCCAGGCAGGGTCTGGAAACACCATATATTTT.

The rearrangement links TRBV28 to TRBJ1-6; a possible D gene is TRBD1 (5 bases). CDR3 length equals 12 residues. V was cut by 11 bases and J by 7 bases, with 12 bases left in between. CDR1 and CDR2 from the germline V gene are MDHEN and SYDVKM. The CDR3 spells CASGVSNSPLHF. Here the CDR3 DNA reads TGTGCCTCGGGGGTTAGCAATTCACCCCTCCACTTT.

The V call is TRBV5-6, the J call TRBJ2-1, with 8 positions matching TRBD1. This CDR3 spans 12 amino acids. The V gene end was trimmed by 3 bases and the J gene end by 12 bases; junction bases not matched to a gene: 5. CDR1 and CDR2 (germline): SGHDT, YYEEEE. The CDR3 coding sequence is TGTGCCAGCAGCTCGAGACAGGGGACGCAGTTCTTC. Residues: CASSSRQGTQFF. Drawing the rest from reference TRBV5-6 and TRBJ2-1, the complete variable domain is DAGVTQSPTHLIKTRGQQVTLRCSPKSGHDTVSWYQQALGQGPQFIFQYYEEEERQRGNFPDRFSGHQFPNYSSELNVNALLLGDSALYLCASSSRQGTQFFGPGTRLTVL.

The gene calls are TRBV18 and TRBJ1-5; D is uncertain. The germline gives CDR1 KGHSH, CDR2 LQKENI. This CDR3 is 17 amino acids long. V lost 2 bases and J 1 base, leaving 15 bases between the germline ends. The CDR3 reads CASSPSGFLRSNQPQHF. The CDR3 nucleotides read TGTGCCAGCTCACCATCGGGTTTTCTGCGGAGCAATCAGCCCCAGCATTTT. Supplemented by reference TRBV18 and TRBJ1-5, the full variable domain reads NAGVMQNPRHLVRRRGQEARLRCSPMKGHSHVYWYRQLPEEGLKFMVYLQKENIIDESGMPKERFSAEFPKEGPSILRIQQVVRGDSAAYFCASSPSGFLRSNQPQHFGDGTRLSIL.

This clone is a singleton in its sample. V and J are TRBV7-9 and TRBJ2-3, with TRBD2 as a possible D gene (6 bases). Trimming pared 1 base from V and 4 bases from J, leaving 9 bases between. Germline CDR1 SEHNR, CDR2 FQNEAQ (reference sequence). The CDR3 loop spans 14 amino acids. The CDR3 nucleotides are TGTGCCAGCAGCTTAGTGCGGGATCCAGATACGCAGTATTTT. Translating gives CASSLVRDPDTQYF.

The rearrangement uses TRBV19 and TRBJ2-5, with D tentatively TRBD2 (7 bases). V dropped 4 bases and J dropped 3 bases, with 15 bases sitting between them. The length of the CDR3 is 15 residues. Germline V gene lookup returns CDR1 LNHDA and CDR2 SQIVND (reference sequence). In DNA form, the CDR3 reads TGTGCCAGTAGTAGGGGAGGGACACACGAAGAGACCCAGTACTTC. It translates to CASSRGGTHEETQYF.

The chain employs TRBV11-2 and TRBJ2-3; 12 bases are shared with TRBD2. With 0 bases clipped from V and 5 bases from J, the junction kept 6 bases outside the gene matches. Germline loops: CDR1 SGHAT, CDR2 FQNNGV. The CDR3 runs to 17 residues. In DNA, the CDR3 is TGTGCCAGCAGCTTAGAGACTAGCGGGAGTTTAGGAGATACGCAGTATTTT. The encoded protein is CASSLETSGSLGDTQYF.

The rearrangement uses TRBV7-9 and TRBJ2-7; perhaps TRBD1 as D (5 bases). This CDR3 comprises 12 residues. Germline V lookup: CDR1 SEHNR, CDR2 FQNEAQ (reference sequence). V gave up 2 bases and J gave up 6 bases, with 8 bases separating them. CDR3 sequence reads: CASSLPGREQYF. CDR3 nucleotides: TGTGCCAGCAGCTTACCAGGGCGCGAGCAGTACTTC.

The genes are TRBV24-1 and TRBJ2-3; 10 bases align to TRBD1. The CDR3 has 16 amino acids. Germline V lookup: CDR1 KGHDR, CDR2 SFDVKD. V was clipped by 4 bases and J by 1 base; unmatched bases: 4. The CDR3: CATSDADRGGTDTQYF. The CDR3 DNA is TGTGCCACCAGTGACGCGGACAGGGGGGGCACAGATACGCAGTATTTT.

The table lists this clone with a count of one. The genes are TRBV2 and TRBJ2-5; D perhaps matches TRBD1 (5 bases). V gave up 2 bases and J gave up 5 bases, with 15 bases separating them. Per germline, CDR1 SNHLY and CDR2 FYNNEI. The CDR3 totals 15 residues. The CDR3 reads CASSELGRVGETQYF. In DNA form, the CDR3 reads TGTGCCAGCAGTGAATTGGGCAGGGTGGGTGAGACCCAGTACTTC.

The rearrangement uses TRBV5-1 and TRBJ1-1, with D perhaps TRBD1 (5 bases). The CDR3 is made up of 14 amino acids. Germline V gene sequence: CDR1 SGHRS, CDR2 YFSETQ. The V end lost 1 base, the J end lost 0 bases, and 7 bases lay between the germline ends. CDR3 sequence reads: CASSLSGLNTEAFF. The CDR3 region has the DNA TGCGCCAGCAGCTTGTCAGGGTTGAACACTGAAGCTTTCTTT.

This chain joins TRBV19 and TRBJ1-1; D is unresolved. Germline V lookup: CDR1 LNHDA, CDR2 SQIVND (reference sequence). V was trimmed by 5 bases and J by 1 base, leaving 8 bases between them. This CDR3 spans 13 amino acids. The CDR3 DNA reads TGTGCCAGTAGTCCCTCGTGGAACACTGAAGCTTTCTTT. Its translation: CASSPSWNTEAFF.

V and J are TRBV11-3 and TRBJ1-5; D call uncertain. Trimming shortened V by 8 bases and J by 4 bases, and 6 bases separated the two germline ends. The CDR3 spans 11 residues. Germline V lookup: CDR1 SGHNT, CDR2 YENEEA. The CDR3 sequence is CASDGNQPQHF. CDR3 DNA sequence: TGTGCCAGCGACGGGAATCAGCCCCAGCATTTT.

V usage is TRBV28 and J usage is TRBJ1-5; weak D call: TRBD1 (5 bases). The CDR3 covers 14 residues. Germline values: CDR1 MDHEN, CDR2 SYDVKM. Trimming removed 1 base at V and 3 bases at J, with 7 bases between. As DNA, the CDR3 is TGTGCCAGCAGTTTATCGACAGTCAATCAGCCCCAGCATTTT. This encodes CASSLSTVNQPQHF. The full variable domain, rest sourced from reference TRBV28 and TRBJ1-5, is DVKVTQSSRYLVKRTGEKVFLECVQDMDHENMFWYRQDPGLGLRLIYFSYDVKMKEKGDIPEGYSVSREKKERFSLILESASTNQTSMYLCASSLSTVNQPQHFGDGTRLSIL.

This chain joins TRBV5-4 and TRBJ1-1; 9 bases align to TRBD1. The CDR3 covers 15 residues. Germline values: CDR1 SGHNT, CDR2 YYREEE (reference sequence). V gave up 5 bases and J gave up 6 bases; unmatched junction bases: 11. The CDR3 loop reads CASSSTLQGASEAFF. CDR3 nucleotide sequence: TGTGCCAGCAGTTCCACGTTACAGGGGGCCTCTGAAGCTTTCTTT.

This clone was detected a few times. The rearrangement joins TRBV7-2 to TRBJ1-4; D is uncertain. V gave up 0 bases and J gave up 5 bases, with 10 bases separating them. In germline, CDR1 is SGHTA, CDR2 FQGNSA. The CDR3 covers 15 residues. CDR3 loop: CASSLANSRNEKLFF. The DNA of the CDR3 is TGTGCCAGCAGCTTAGCTAATAGTCGGAATGAAAAACTGTTTTTT.